Below, 10 T cell receptor beta chains from the same sample are listed, as sequenced in a study of blood T cell repertoires in COVID-19. Profiled with immunoSEQ multiplex PCR; TCRdb holds only in-frame clones, not every one. This sample yields about 400,000 clones, of which roughly nine tenths are seen a single time; about 1.7% belongs to the top ten. The sample taken for sequencing was PBMCs or T cells enriched from blood (not recorded which). The receptors come from a woman aged 25 to 39 who had recovered from COVID-19.

J is TRBJ1-2 and V is TRBV5-6; 8 positions agree with TRBD1. Trimming removed 4 bases from V and 1 base from J; junction bases left unmatched: 6. The CDR3 runs to 15 residues. In germline, CDR1 is SGHDT, CDR2 YYEEEE. The CDR3 DNA reads as TGTGCCAGCAGCCTGAGGACAGGGTTTAACTATGGCTACACCTTC. Amino acid sequence: CASSLRTGFNYGYTF.

CDR3 protein: CASSSVSLSVEQFF. In nucleotides, the CDR3 is TGTGCCAGCAGCTCCGTTTCCCTTTCTGTTGAGCAGTTCTTC. V and J are TRBV7-9 and TRBJ2-1; D call uncertain. Germline CDR1 and CDR2: SEHNR and FQNEAQ (reference sequence). The CDR3 totals 14 residues. V gave up 4 bases and J gave up 9 bases, with 16 bases separating them.

This clone was detected a few times. V gene TRBV7-2 combines with J gene TRBJ1-2, with D perhaps TRBD1 (5 bases). The CDR3 runs 15 residues. CDR1 SGHTA and CDR2 FQGNSA come from the germline V gene. V was clipped by 5 bases and J by 7 bases, with 20 bases between them. The chain's CDR3 is CASSRNPTVYLGYTF. In nucleotides, the CDR3 is TGTGCCAGCAGCCGGAACCCGACAGTTTATCTTGGCTACACCTTC.

The rearrangement links TRBV2 to TRBJ1-5; TRBD1 matches 10 bases. Looked up from germline, CDR1 is SNHLY and CDR2 is FYNNEI. This CDR3 has 15 amino acids. The J segment lost 2 bases and the V segment lost 6 bases, leaving 4 bases of the junction unmatched. DNA of the CDR3: TGTGCCAGCAGGGAGGGGACAGGGGGCAATCAGCCCCAGCATTTT. Encoded protein: CASREGTGGNQPQHF.

The V and J genes are TRBV12-3 or TRBV12-4 and TRBJ2-7; the D gene is possibly TRBD2 (5 bases). The CDR3 is 12 residues long. V lost 4 bases, J lost 2 bases, and 6 bases lay in between. The CDR3 DNA follows: TGTGCCAGCAGTTGGGGAGCCTACGAGCAGTACTTC. It translates to CASSWGAYEQYF.

J is TRBJ2-1 and V is TRBV5-1, with D unclear. Looked up from germline, CDR1 is SGHRS and CDR2 is YFSETQ. This CDR3 is built from 16 residues. The ends were cut back, 5 bases at V and 0 bases at J, with 15 bases in the middle. In DNA form, the CDR3 reads TGCGCCAGCAGATTTAGCCCGCGAAGCTCCTACAATGAGCAGTTCTTC. This encodes CASRFSPRSSYNEQFF.

The chain joins TRBV15 to TRBJ2-5; 10 bases fit TRBD2. V lost 3 bases to trimming and J lost 3 bases; unmatched junction nucleotides: 13. There are 18 residues in the CDR3. Germline CDR1 reads LNHNV; CDR2 reads YYDKDF (reference sequence). This chain's CDR3 is CATSRYASHTSGEETQYF. The CDR3 DNA sequence: TGTGCCACCAGCAGGTACGCTAGTCATACTAGCGGGGAAGAGACCCAGTACTTC. Complete variable domain (other parts from reference TRBV15 and TRBJ2-5): DAMVIQNPRYQVTQFGKPVTLSCSQTLNHNVMYWYQQKSSQAPKLLFHYYDKDFNNEADTPDNFQSRRPNTSFCFLDIRSPGLGDTAMYLCATSRYASHTSGEETQYFGPGTRLLVL.

In its sample, this clone was seen a few times. Other DNA sequences within the sample encode an identical CDR3. The CDR3 loop is CASSSFYEQYF. CDR3 coding DNA: TGTGCCAGCAGTTCTTTCTACGAGCAGTACTTC. The rearrangement uses TRBV12-3 or TRBV12-4 and TRBJ2-7; no reliable D call. Trimming removed 4 bases from V and 3 bases from J, with 4 bases in between. CDR3 size: 11 residues.

CDR3 residues: CASSEPGTPTNEKLFF. CDR3 in DNA: TGTGCCAGCAGTGAGCCCGGGACTCCAACTAATGAAAAACTGTTTTTT. The chain links TRBV28 to TRBJ1-4, with D possibly matching TRBD1 (5 bases). Trimming pared 5 bases from V and 0 bases from J, leaving 13 bases between. The CDR3 loop spans 16 amino acids. Per germline, CDR1 MDHEN and CDR2 SYDVKM.

The chain uses TRBV15 and TRBJ1-3; D perhaps matches TRBD1 (5 bases). V gave up 8 bases and J gave up 4 bases, with 15 bases separating them. Germline CDR1 and CDR2: LNHNV and YYDKDF (reference sequence). The CDR3 spans 14 residues. CDR3 DNA: TGTGCCACCGCTCGGAGGGGATCGGGAAACACCATATATTTT. Amino acids: CATARRGSGNTIYF. Drawing the rest from reference TRBV15 and TRBJ1-3, the complete variable domain is DAMVIQNPRYQVTQFGKPVTLSCSQTLNHNVMYWYQQKSSQAPKLLFHYYDKDFNNEADTPDNFQSRRPNTSFCFLDIRSPGLGDTAMYLCATARRGSGNTIYFGEGSWLTVV.